This is a list of T cell receptor beta chains from one sample in a study of blood T cell repertoires in COVID-19. Assay used: immunoSEQ multiplex PCR; TCRdb lists only in-frame clones, some missing. The data hold 150,000 or so clones, with approximately 84% observed a single time. The sequencing sample was made of peripheral blood. The receptors shown here come from a man aged 18-30 years with active or convalescent COVID-19. Each CDR3 is given with its conserved first and last residue. The D gene is left open where the match is weak. The listing skips clone size in some rows; elsewhere it reads once, few, many or a size class.

V gene	clone size	J gene	D gene	CDR3 DNA	CDR3 protein
TRBV5-1	few	TRBJ2-7	.	TGCGCCAGCAGCTGGAATACAGGGTCCGAGCAGTACTTC	CASSWNTGSEQYF
TRBV7-2	.	TRBJ2-5	.	TGTGCCAGCAGCTTGGCGGGACTTGGGGAGACCCAGTACTTC	CASSLAGLGETQYF
TRBV2	.	TRBJ2-7	TRBD1	TGTGCCAGCAGTGCTGAGGGACAGGGGGCCTACGAGCAGTACTTC	CASSAEGQGAYEQYF
TRBV7-9	.	TRBJ1-3	.	TGTGCCAGCAGCAAACCGAGCTCTGGAAACACCATATATTTT	CASSKPSSGNTIYF
TRBV19	.	TRBJ1-5	TRBD1	TGTGCCAGTAGTATTTGGGGACAGGGCTCGTACAATCAGCCCCAGCATTTT	CASSIWGQGSYNQPQHF
TRBV7-9	.	TRBJ1-6	.	TGTGCCAGCAGCGTCCGGGGGGATAATTCACCCCTCCACTTT	CASSVRGDNSPLHF
TRBV4-3	.	TRBJ2-5	.	TGCGCCAGCAGCCAACAGGGGTATGCAGGGCATCAAGAGACCCAGTACTTC	CASSQQGYAGHQETQYF
TRBV19	.	TRBJ2-1	.	TGTGCCAGTAGTCCACAGACTATCCATGAGCAGTTCTTC	CASSPQTIHEQFF
TRBV5-8	.	TRBJ1-5	.	TGTGCCAGCAGCCCGACCGAGGAGCCCCAGCATTTT	CASSPTEEPQHF
TRBV10-1	.	TRBJ1-5	.	TGCGCCAGCAGCGAGACCAGATCTGCGGCCCAGCATTTT	CASSETRSAAQHF
TRBV3-1/TRBV3-2	.	TRBJ1-1	.	TGTGCCAGCAGCTCCCCGCGTCTGAACACTGAAGCTTTCTTT	CASSSPRLNTEAFF
TRBV20-1	once	TRBJ2-1	TRBD2	TGCAGTGCTAGTTCTAGCGGGGGGGCAAGGAGCTCCTACAATGAGCAGTTCTTC	CSASSSGGARSSYNEQFF
TRBV1	.	TRBJ1-6	.	TGCACCAGCAGCCATGAGGAGGGACCGCAAGGGTATAATTCACCCCTCCACTTT	CTSSHEEGPQGYNSPLHF
TRBV5-6	.	TRBJ2-7	TRBD1	TGTGCCAGCAGCGACCCGACAGGGGCCCTCAGGGAGCAGTACTTC	CASSDPTGALREQYF
TRBV6-5	.	TRBJ1-1	TRBD1	TGTGCCAGCAGTACCCAGAGGGGGCGGACTGAAGCTTTCTTT	CASSTQRGRTEAFF
TRBV12-3/TRBV12-4	.	TRBJ1-2	TRBD1	TGTGCCAGCAGCCCGGACAGGGGATATGGCTACACCTTC	CASSPDRGYGYTF
TRBV7-6	.	TRBJ2-3	TRBD1	TGTGCCAGCAGCCCTGCAGGACAGGGTTTAGATACGCAGTATTTT	CASSPAGQGLDTQYF
TRBV15	.	TRBJ1-2	.	TGTGCCACCAGCAGAGATGGCATATATGGCTACACCTTC	CATSRDGIYGYTF
TRBV2	.	TRBJ1-3	TRBD1	TGTGCCAGCAAGGGGGCCCTCTCTGGAAACACCATATATTTT	CASKGALSGNTIYF
TRBV7-2	.	TRBJ2-1	TRBD2	TGTGCCAGCAGCGAACTAGCGGGGACCTACAATGAGCAGTTCTTC	CASSELAGTYNEQFF
TRBV5-1	once	TRBJ2-3	TRBD2	TGCGCCAGCGGCGGTAGCGGGGGCGCCCCGAATCCCACAGATACGCAGTATTTT	CASGGSGGAPNPTDTQYF
TRBV9	.	TRBJ1-5	.	TGTGCCAGCAGCGTAGGAGGGACAAATAGCAATCAGCCCCAGCATTTT	CASSVGGTNSNQPQHF
TRBV25-1	.	TRBJ1-2	.	TGTGCCAGCAGTGGTTCTTGGACACCCCTCAGGAACTATGGCTACACCTTC	CASSGSWTPLRNYGYTF
TRBV19	.	TRBJ2-1	TRBD1	TGTGCCAGTAGTCCTTCCATTGGGACAGGGAGATACAATGAGCAGTTCTTC	CASSPSIGTGRYNEQFF
TRBV7-6	once	TRBJ1-1	.	TGTGCCAGCAGCCCTCGAGTTGGGGGCTTCACTGAAGCTTTCTTT	CASSPRVGGFTEAFF
TRBV5-5	few	TRBJ2-2	.	TGTGCCAGCAGGGGGTTACAGGGAACCGGGGAGCTGTTTTTT	CASRGLQGTGELFF
TRBV10-1	.	TRBJ2-3	TRBD1	TGCGCCAGCAGTGAGTCGACCGGGACAGCCACAGATACGCAGTATTTT	CASSESTGTATDTQYF
TRBV27	.	TRBJ2-7	TRBD1	TGTGCCAGCAGTACCCGGGACAGGGCGGCCTACGAGCAGTACTTC	CASSTRDRAAYEQYF
TRBV5-1	.	TRBJ1-1	.	TGCGCCAGCAGCCCCGGGATCAATATTGAAGCTTTCTTT	CASSPGINIEAFF
TRBV28	once	TRBJ1-2	TRBD1	TGTGCCAGCAACCACAGGGGCCCTCCCTATGGCTACACCTTC	CASNHRGPPYGYTF
TRBV15	few	TRBJ1-1	.	TGTGCCACCAGCAGAGATCGAGGGCTTGAAGCTTTCTTT	CATSRDRGLEAFF
TRBV9	.	TRBJ2-3	TRBD1	TGTGCCAGCAGCCTCCAGGGGGCGCATACAGATACGCAGTATTTT	CASSLQGAHTDTQYF
TRBV6-1	.	TRBJ2-3	.	TGTGCCAGCAGTGAATGGCAGGGCCCAGATACGCAGTATTTT	CASSEWQGPDTQYF
TRBV18	.	TRBJ2-3	TRBD1	TGTGCCAGCTCACCGGGACAGGGGACAGATACGCAGTATTTT	CASSPGQGTDTQYF
TRBV5-1	.	TRBJ2-7	.	TGCGCCAGCAGCTACGGAGCGGCCTACGAGCAGTACTTC	CASSYGAAYEQYF
TRBV30	.	TRBJ2-3	TRBD1	TGTGCCTGGAGGGAGGACAGGGAGAACACAGATACGCAGTATTTT	CAWREDRENTDTQYF
TRBV5-5	.	TRBJ2-3	.	TGTGCCAGCAGCTTGGCCCCCCACACAGATACGCAGTATTTT	CASSLAPHTDTQYF
TRBV29-1	.	TRBJ2-1	.	TGCAGCGTTGGGGTCTCTAGCGAAAATGAGCAGTTCTTC	CSVGVSSENEQFF
TRBV10-3	.	TRBJ1-2	.	TGTGCCATCAGTCCAGGGGAGGGCTACACCTTC	CAISPGEGYTF
TRBV3-1/TRBV3-2	once	TRBJ2-7	.	TGTGCCAGCAGCCAAGATTGGCAAAGCTACGAGCAGTACTTC	CASSQDWQSYEQYF
TRBV5-1	once	TRBJ2-7	TRBD1	TGCGCCAGCAGCTTGGTACCAGGGGGCCGCTACGAGCAGTACTTC	CASSLVPGGRYEQYF
TRBV6-2/TRBV6-3	.	TRBJ2-1	TRBD2	TGTGCCAGCAGTTACTCTTGGCTAGCGGCCTACAATGAGCAGTTCTTC	CASSYSWLAAYNEQFF
TRBV28	.	TRBJ2-5	.	TGTGCCAGCACCTCCGAGGCCCAAGAGACCCAGTACTTC	CASTSEAQETQYF
TRBV7-2	once	TRBJ2-5	TRBD2	TGTGCCAGCAGAGTGACTAGCGGTCAAGGGGGGGAGACCCAGTACTTC	CASRVTSGQGGETQYF
TRBV24-1	.	TRBJ2-1	.	TGTGCCACGGGAGTGTCCTACAATGAGCAGTTCTTC	CATGVSYNEQFF
TRBV3-1/TRBV3-2	.	TRBJ1-1	TRBD1	TGTGCCAGCAGCCTTCGACAGGGCGGGGGGTCTGAAGCTTTCTTT	CASSLRQGGGSEAFF
TRBV27	.	TRBJ2-7	.	TGTGCCAGCCGATTTGTCTACGGTTACGAGCAGTACTTC	CASRFVYGYEQYF
TRBV18	.	TRBJ1-4	.	TGTGCCAGCTCACCCCCCCAGGGGCTTACTGAAAAACTGTTTTTT	CASSPPQGLTEKLFF
TRBV6-4	.	TRBJ2-3	TRBD2	TGTGCCAGCAGTGTCGGGACTAGCGGGGGACCAGATACGCAGTATTTT	CASSVGTSGGPDTQYF